Below are 24 T cell receptor beta chains sequenced from a single sample in a study of T cell responses to AZD1222 COVID-19 vaccine. Method: immunoSEQ multiplex PCR; TCRdb's copy keeps in-frame clones and lacks some. The sample consists of about 96,000 clones, 80% to 90% of them appearing once. The sample in question was peripheral blood, obtained on day 0 of AZD1222 vaccination. The receptors shown here come from an adult in good health.

The chain combines TRBV30 with TRBJ1-5; no clear D gene. CDR1 is GTSNPN and CDR2 is SVGIG in the germline V gene (reference sequence). The V end was cut by 7 bases, the J end by 7 bases, with 17 bases between. This CDR3 is 13 amino acids long. CDR3 DNA sequence: TGTGCCTACTCCCGGGGTCGTGGACAGCCCCAGCATTTT. Amino acids: CAYSRGRGQPQHF.

This clone was seen a single time. The chain links TRBV10-2 to TRBJ1-1; 7 nucleotides line up with TRBD1. CDR3 length: 15 amino acids. Germline loops: CDR1 WSHSY, CDR2 SAAADI. Losses at the gene ends were 3 bases for V and 5 bases for J; bases not matched to a gene: 9. The CDR3: CASSDSTGDWTEAFF. DNA for the CDR3: TGCGCCAGCAGTGACTCAACAGGGGATTGGACTGAAGCTTTCTTT.

This rearrangement joins TRBV5-4 to TRBJ1-3; D unresolved. Trimming shortened V by 4 bases and J by 0 bases, and 23 bases separated the two germline ends. The CDR3 totals 19 residues. Germline lookup yields CDR1 SGHNT and CDR2 YYREEE (reference sequence). The CDR3, as DNA: TGTGCCAGCAGCCCTACCGGTACCCGTCTTGAGAGCTCTGGAAACACCATATATTTT. It yields the protein CASSPTGTRLESSGNTIYF.

This sequence joins TRBV19 and TRBJ2-2, with D perhaps being TRBD1 or TRBD2 (5 bases each). V gave up 10 bases and J gave up 3 bases, with 12 bases separating them. Germline V gives CDR1 LNHDA, CDR2 SQIVND (reference sequence). This CDR3 contains 13 residues. CDR3: CATGAGYTGELFF. The CDR3 nucleotides are TGTGCCACCGGGGCAGGGTACACCGGGGAGCTGTTTTTT.

This chain connects TRBV21-1 to TRBJ2-1. TRBV21-1 counts as a pseudogene. The CDR3 runs to 10 residues. CDR3 bases: TGTGCCAAGCCGGGGCAGGAGCAGTTCTTC. It specifies CAKPGQEQFF.

The chain has TRBV7-2 and TRBJ2-1; 7 nucleotides match TRBD1. V lost 1 base to trimming and J lost 10 bases; unmatched junction nucleotides: 4. CDR1 and CDR2 (germline): SGHTA, FQGNSA. The CDR3 is 13 residues long. CDR3 DNA sequence: TGTGCCAGCAGCTTAGAAGAGGGGGCAGAGCAGTTCTTC. Protein product: CASSLEEGAEQFF.

The chain employs TRBV30 and TRBJ2-3, with a tentative D call TRBD2 (5 bases). Germline V gene sequence: CDR1 GTSNPN, CDR2 SVGIG (reference sequence). This CDR3 spans 13 amino acids. V was cut by 4 bases and J by 6 bases, with 14 bases left in between. CDR3: CAWNRALADTQYF. CDR3 sequence (DNA): TGTGCCTGGAATCGGGCTCTAGCCGATACGCAGTATTTT.

This chain uses TRBV6-5 with TRBJ1-1; 8 bases are shared with TRBD1. The CDR3 covers 15 residues. From germline, CDR1 is MNHEY and CDR2 SVGAGI. After removal of 8 bases from V and 4 bases from J, the junction contained 12 bases not matched to a gene. CDR3 region: CASRILTGESTEAFF. The CDR3 DNA reads TGTGCCAGCCGGATCCTGACAGGGGAGAGCACTGAAGCTTTCTTT.

The rearrangement joins TRBV19 to TRBJ1-2; D might be TRBD1 (6 bases). The germline gives CDR1 LNHDA, CDR2 SQIVND (reference sequence). The CDR3 covers 15 residues. Between the trimmed V and J ends, which lost 5 bases and 4 bases, there was a span of 17 bases. The CDR3: CASSPRGGAGYGYTF. CDR3 bases: TGTGCCAGTAGTCCTCGAGGGGGGGCCGGCTATGGCTACACCTTC.

With regard to this clone: One end of the junction does not line up with germline, which may come from a read error. DNA for the CDR3: TGCGCCAGCAGCCAAGAATCAGTAGACTTC. Amino acids: CASSQESVDF. This chain uses TRBV4-1 with TRBJ1-2, with D unresolved. CDR1 and CDR2 from the germline V gene are MGHRA and YSYEKL. CDR3 length: 10 residues.

This sequence joins TRBV28 and TRBJ1-2; maybe TRBD1 (5 bases). The CDR3 spans 12 residues. Germline V gene data show CDR1 as MDHEN and CDR2 as SYDVKM. Trimming pared 11 bases from V and 12 bases from J, leaving 22 bases between. Written as DNA, the CDR3 is TGTGCCTCCTCTCAGCAGGGTGACTCGCACACCTTC. It yields the protein CASSQQGDSHTF.

The rearrangement uses TRBV5-4 and TRBJ2-2, with 7 bases identical to TRBD2. CDR1 is SGHNT, CDR2 YYREEE, per germline (reference sequence). This CDR3 comprises 15 residues. Losses at the gene ends were 1 base for V and 5 bases for J; bases not matched to a gene: 5. CDR3 protein: CASSLWRGGTGELFF. The DNA of the CDR3 is TGTGCCAGCAGCTTGTGGCGGGGAGGGACCGGGGAGCTGTTTTTT.

The rearrangement joins TRBV5-1 to TRBJ1-3; tentative D call: TRBD1 (5 bases). V was cut by 4 bases and J by 0 bases, with 14 bases left in between. Looked up from germline, CDR1 is SGHRS and CDR2 is YFSETQ. The CDR3 length is 16 residues. In nucleotides, the CDR3 is TGCGCCAGCAGCCCCAGGGAAATTAACTCTGGAAACACCATATATTTT. This sequence encodes CASSPREINSGNTIYF. The whole variable domain, remainder taken from reference TRBV5-1 and TRBJ1-3, is KAGVTQTPRYLIKTRGQQVTLSCSPISGHRSVSWYQQTPGQGLQFLFEYFSETQRNKGNFPGRFSGRQFSNSRSEMNVSTLELGDSALYLCASSPREINSGNTIYFGEGSWLTVV.

The rearrangement joins TRBV5-8 to TRBJ1-5; no reliable D call. Trimming left V 4 bases short and J 3 bases short, with 8 bases between. The CDR3 consists of 13 residues. Germline values: CDR1 SGHTS, CDR2 YDEGEE. The CDR3 coding sequence is TGTGCCAGCAGCGCGGAATACAATCAGCCCCAGCATTTT. It yields the protein CASSAEYNQPQHF.

The chain combines TRBV9 with TRBJ1-1, with a possible D match to TRBD1 (5 bases). The V gene's germline CDR1 is SGDLS and CDR2 YYNGEE. Deletions cut 3 bases from V and 11 bases from J, with 17 bases between. The CDR3 length is 13 residues. The CDR3 is CASSARGRGEAFF. The CDR3 DNA reads TGTGCCAGCAGCGCCCGGGGTCGAGGGGAGGCTTTCTTT.

The chain employs TRBV24-1 and TRBJ2-3; TRBD1 aligns across 10 bases. Per the germline V gene, CDR1 is KGHDR and CDR2 is SFDVKD. V was pared by 3 bases and J by 5 bases, with 7 bases of the junction left unmatched. The CDR3 contains 16 residues. The CDR3 spells CATSDTGQGRRDTQYF. CDR3 sequence (DNA): TGTGCCACCAGTGATACGGGACAGGGGAGGAGAGATACGCAGTATTTT.

The chain uses TRBV12-3 or TRBV12-4 and TRBJ1-1; D is unclear. V shed 7 bases and J shed 2 bases, with 11 bases lying between them. The CDR3 spans 13 residues. CDR3 bases: TGTGCCAGCAACTTAGTCGCAAACACTGAAGCTTTCTTT. Encoded protein: CASNLVANTEAFF.

The chain links TRBV4-1 to TRBJ2-5, with TRBD2 matching 8 bases. CDR1 and CDR2 from the germline V gene are MGHRA and YSYEKL. The CDR3 contains 15 residues. V lost 4 bases and J lost 2; bases outside the gene matches: 6. The CDR3 sequence is CASSLWRGEQETQYF. CDR3 coding DNA: TGCGCCAGCAGCCTCTGGCGGGGGGAGCAAGAGACCCAGTACTTC.

The chain is built from TRBV4-1 and TRBJ1-1, with no clear D. The CDR3 loop spans 14 amino acids. V was clipped by 1 base and J by 5 bases, with 11 bases between them. The germline V gene has CDR1 MGHRA and CDR2 YSYEKL. The CDR3 protein is CASSQGIRGTEAFF. The CDR3 bases are TGCGCCAGCAGCCAAGGGATCCGAGGAACTGAAGCTTTCTTT.

This clone appeared once. The chain couples TRBV29-1 to TRBJ1-2, with D unresolved. The V end lost 3 bases, the J end lost 7 bases, and 21 bases lay between the germline ends. The CDR3 is 15 amino acids. The germline V gene encodes CDR1 SQVTM and CDR2 ANQGSEA. Here the CDR3 reads CSVEESQPLLVGYTF. CDR3 coding DNA: TGCAGCGTTGAGGAGAGTCAACCATTGCTAGTTGGCTACACCTTC.

The chain combines TRBV5-5 with TRBJ1-4, with TRBD1 as a possible D gene (5 bases). Between the trimmed V and J ends, which lost 0 bases and 5 bases, there was a span of 8 bases. CDR3 length: 14 amino acids. The germline V gene has CDR1 SGHKS and CDR2 YYEKEE (reference sequence). DNA for the CDR3: TGTGCCAGCAGCTTGGGACGGGGGAATGAAAAACTGTTTTTT. This sequence encodes CASSLGRGNEKLFF.

The CDR3 DNA sequence: TGTGCCAGTAGTATAGATCTATGGGGGGGAGGCAATCAGCCCCAGCATTTT. Residues: CASSIDLWGGGNQPQHF. The gene calls are TRBV19 and TRBJ1-5; TRBD1 is a possible D gene (5 bases). V was clipped by 0 bases and J by 2 bases, with 14 bases between them. Germline loops: CDR1 LNHDA, CDR2 SQIVND (reference sequence). The CDR3 covers 17 residues.

The chain uses TRBV19 and TRBJ2-3; D remains unclear. Germline CDR1 reads LNHDA; CDR2 reads SQIVND (reference sequence). The ends were cut back, 3 bases at V and 0 bases at J, with 4 bases in the middle. This CDR3 has 13 residues. The CDR3, as DNA: TGTGCCAGTAGTATTGATAGCACAGATACGCAGTATTTT. Protein product: CASSIDSTDTQYF. Filled out from reference TRBV19 and TRBJ2-3, the complete variable domain reads DGGITQSPKYLFRKEGQNVTLSCEQNLNHDAMYWYRQDPGQGLRLIYYSQIVNDFQKGDIAEGYSVSREKKESFPLTVTSAQKNPTAFYLCASSIDSTDTQYFGPGTRLTVL.

The rearrangement uses TRBV18 and TRBJ1-2; D perhaps matches TRBD1 (5 bases). Per the germline V gene, CDR1 is KGHSH and CDR2 is LQKENI. V was shortened by 2 bases and J by 2 bases, with 15 bases between the two germline ends. The CDR3 extends over 16 amino acids. The CDR3 DNA reads as TGTGCCAGCTCACCAAATTTAAACGAGGGGAACTATGGCTACACCTTC. Translated: CASSPNLNEGNYGYTF.